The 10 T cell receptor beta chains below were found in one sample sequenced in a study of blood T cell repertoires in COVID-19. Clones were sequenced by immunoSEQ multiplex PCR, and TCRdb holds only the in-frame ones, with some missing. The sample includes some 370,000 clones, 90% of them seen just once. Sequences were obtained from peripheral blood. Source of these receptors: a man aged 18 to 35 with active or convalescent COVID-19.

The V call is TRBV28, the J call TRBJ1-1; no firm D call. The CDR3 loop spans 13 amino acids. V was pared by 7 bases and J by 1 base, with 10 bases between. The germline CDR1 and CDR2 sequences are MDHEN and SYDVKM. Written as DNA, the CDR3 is TGTGCCAGCACCACCGTGAGGAACACTGAAGCTTTCTTT. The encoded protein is CASTTVRNTEAFF.

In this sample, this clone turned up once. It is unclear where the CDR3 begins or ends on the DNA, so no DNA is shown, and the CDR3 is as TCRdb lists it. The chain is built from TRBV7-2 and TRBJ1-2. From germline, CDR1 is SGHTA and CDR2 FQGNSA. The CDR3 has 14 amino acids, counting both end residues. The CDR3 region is CASSFGPGIIVYTF.

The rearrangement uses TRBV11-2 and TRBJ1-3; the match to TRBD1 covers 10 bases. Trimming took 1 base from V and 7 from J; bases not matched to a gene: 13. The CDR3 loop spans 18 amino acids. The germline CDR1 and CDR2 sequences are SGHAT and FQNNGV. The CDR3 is CASSLARLPGQGWNTIYF. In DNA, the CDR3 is TGTGCCAGCAGCTTAGCCAGACTACCGGGACAGGGGTGGAACACCATATATTTT.

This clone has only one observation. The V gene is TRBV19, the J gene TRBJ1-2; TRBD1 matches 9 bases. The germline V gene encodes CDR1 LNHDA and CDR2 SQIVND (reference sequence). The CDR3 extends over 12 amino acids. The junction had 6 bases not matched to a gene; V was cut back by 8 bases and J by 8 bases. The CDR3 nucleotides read TGTGCCAGTGGGGACAGGGTAATCGGCTACACCTTC. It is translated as CASGDRVIGYTF. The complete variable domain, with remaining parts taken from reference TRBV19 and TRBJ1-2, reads DGGITQSPKYLFRKEGQNVTLSCEQNLNHDAMYWYRQDPGQGLRLIYYSQIVNDFQKGDIAEGYSVSREKKESFPLTVTSAQKNPTAFYLCASGDRVIGYTFGSGTRLTVV.

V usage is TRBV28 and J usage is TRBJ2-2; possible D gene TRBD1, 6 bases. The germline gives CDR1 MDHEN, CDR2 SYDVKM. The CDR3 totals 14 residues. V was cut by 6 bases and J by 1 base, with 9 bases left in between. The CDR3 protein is CASRQGLNTGELFF. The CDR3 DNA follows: TGTGCCAGCAGACAGGGCCTGAACACCGGGGAGCTGTTTTTT.

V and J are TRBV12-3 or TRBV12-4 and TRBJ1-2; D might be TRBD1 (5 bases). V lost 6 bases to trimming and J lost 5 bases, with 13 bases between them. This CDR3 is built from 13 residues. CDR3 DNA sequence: TGTGCCAGCAGGACGGACATTAGATATGGCTACACCTTC. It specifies CASRTDIRYGYTF.

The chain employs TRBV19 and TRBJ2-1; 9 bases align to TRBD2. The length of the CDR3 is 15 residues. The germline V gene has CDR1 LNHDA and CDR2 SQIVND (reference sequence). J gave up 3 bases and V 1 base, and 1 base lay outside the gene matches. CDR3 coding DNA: TGTGCCAGTAGTATAGGCGGGAGGGACTACAATGAGCAGTTCTTC. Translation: CASSIGGRDYNEQFF.

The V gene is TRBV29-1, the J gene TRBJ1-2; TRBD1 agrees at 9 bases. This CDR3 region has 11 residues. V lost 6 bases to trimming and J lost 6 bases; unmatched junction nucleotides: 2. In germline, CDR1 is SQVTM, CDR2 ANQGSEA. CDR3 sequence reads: CSVGTGNGYTF. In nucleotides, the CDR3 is TGCAGCGTCGGGACAGGGAATGGCTACACCTTC.

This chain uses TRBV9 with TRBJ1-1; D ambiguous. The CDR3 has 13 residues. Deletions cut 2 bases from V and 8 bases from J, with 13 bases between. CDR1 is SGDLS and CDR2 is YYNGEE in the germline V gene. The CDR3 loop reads CASSVSGLGEAFF. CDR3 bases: TGTGCCAGCAGCGTGTCTGGACTGGGAGAAGCTTTCTTT.

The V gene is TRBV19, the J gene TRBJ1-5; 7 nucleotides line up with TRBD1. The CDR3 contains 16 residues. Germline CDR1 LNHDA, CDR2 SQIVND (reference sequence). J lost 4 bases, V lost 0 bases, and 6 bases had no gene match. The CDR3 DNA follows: TGTGCCAGTAGTATAGAGGGGGCAGGGGGAAATCAGCCCCAGCATTTT. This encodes CASSIEGAGGNQPQHF. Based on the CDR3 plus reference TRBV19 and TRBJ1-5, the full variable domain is DGGITQSPKYLFRKEGQNVTLSCEQNLNHDAMYWYRQDPGQGLRLIYYSQIVNDFQKGDIAEGYSVSREKKESFPLTVTSAQKNPTAFYLCASSIEGAGGNQPQHFGDGTRLSIL.